The T cell receptor beta chain under discussion was sequenced for a study of shared clonotypes between healthy human individuals. Trimming took 6 bases from V and 6 from J, leaving 17 bases between them. Per germline, CDR1 KGHSH and CDR2 LQKENI. This CDR3 contains 14 residues. Selected positively for CCR7 and CD45RO-negative, naive CD8 cells excluded terminally differentiated effector memory CD45RA+ cells. Whole-study findings and limits: The expectation was that sequencing depth would affect clonotype sharing among donors.

Per the study methods: Filtering differed, since immunoSEQ gave only junction sequences and no quality scores. TCRdb's copy holds only in-frame clones and misses some; the assay was immunoSEQ multiplex PCR. The V and J calls and clone size are taken from that table; D and trimming were inferred from the DNA. The table has roughly 2,000,000 clones, 93% seen once. This clone was seen a few times. Its specificity is unknown. This sequence originates from a man aged 18 to 29 in good health. Some clones in this sample may be carry-over from other donors' samples. Sequencing was done on a sample of naive CD8+ T cells from PBMCs. This rearrangement joins TRBV18 to TRBJ1-2; the D gene is possibly TRBD1 (6 bases). The CDR3 is CASSLNRVLHGYTF. Here the CDR3 DNA reads TGTGCCAGCTCCCTCAACAGGGTGCTTCATGGCTACACCTTC.